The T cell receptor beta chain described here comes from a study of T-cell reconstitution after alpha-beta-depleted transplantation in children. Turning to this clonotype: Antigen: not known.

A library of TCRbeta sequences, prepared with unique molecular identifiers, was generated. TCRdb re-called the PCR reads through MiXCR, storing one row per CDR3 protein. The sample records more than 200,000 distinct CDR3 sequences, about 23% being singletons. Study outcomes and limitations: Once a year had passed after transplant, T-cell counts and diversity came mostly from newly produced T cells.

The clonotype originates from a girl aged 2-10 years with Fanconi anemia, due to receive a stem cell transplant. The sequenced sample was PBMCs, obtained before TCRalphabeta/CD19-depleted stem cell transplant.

The CDR3 nucleotides are TGTGCCAGCAGCTTAGCGGGGACTAGCAACACAGATACGCAGTATTTT. Translated: CASSLAGTSNTDTQYF. The rearrangement uses TRBV7-2 and TRBJ2-3; TRBD2 agrees at 9 bases. Trimming removed 0 bases from V and 2 bases from J; junction bases left unmatched: 3. This CDR3 spans 16 amino acids. CDR1 and CDR2 (germline): SGHTA, FQGNSA.